The clone carrying this TCR beta chain has just one count. Antigen unknown. The CDR3 runs 16 residues. V trimming: 3 bases; J trimming: 1 base; junction bases outside the gene matches: 7. The germline CDR1 and CDR2 sequences are MNHNS and SASEGT. 13 Jbeta primers and 60 Vbeta primers were used for the PCR. Sequencing used immunoSEQ multiplex PCR; TCRdb keeps in-frame clones, though not all of them. The table records about 78,000 clones, approximately 70% of them present only once. This sample was included in a study of cytomegalovirus exposure and HLA in healthy donors. Regarding the study as a whole: As immune exposure information, only CMV serostatus was available. In an earlier analysis, in some 540 donors, most V segments appeared productive either ~87% or ~30% of the time. Researchers catalogued approximately 160 TCR beta chains as cytomegalovirus-associated.

The genes are TRBV6-1 and TRBJ2-3, with TRBD2 matching 7 bases. This sequence was found in a middle-aged woman in good health and CMV-seropositive. The sample comprised PBMCs. CDR3 sequence (DNA): TGTGCCAGCAGTGAGCCCGGGGGGAAAGGCACAGATACGCAGTATTTT. Its protein product is CASSEPGGKGTDTQYF.